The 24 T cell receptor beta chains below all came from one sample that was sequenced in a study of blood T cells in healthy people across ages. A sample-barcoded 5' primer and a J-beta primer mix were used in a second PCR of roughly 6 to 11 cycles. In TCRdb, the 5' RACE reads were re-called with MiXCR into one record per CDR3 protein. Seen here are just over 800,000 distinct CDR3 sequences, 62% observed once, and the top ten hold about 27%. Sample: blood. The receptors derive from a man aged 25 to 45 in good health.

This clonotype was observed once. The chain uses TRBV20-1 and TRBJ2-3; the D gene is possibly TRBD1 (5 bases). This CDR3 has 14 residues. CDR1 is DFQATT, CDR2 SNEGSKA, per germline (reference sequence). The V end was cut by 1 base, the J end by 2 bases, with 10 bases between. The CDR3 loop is CSARARAYTDTQYF. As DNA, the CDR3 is TGCAGTGCTAGAGCCAGGGCATACACAGATACGCAGTATTTT.

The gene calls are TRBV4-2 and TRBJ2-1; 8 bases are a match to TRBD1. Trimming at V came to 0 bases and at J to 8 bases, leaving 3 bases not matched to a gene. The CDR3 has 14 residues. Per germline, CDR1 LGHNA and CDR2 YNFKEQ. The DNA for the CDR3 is TGTGCCAGCAGCCAAGAGCCAGGGGGCTATGAGCAGTTCTTC. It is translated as CASSQEPGGYEQFF.

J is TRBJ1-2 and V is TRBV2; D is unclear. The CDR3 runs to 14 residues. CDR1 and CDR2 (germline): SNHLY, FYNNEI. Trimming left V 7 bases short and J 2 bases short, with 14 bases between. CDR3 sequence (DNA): TGTGCCAGCAACCCGACGACCGCCAACTATGGCTACACCTTC. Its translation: CASNPTTANYGYTF.

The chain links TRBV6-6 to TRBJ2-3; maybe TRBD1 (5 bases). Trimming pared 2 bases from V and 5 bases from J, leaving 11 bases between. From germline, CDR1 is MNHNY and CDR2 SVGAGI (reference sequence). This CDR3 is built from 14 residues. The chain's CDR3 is CASSYPGAGDTQYF. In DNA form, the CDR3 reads TGTGCCAGCAGTTACCCTGGGGCCGGAGATACGCAGTATTTT.

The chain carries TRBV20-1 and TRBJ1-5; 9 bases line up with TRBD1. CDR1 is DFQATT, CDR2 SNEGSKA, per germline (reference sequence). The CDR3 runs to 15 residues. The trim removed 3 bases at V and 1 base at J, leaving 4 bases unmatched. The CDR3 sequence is CSASFGQGSNQPQHF. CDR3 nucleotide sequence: TGCAGTGCTAGCTTCGGACAGGGGAGCAATCAGCCCCAGCATTTT.

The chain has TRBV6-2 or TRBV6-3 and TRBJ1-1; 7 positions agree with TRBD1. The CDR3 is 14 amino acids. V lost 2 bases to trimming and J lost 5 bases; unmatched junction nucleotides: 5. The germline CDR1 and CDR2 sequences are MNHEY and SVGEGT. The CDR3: CASSYEGARTEAFF. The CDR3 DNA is TGTGCCAGCAGTTACGAGGGGGCGCGGACTGAAGCTTTCTTT.

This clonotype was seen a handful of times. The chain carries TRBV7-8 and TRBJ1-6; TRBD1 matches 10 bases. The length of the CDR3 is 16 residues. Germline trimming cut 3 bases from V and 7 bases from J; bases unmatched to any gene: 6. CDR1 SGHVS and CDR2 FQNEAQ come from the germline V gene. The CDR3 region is CASSFWDRGGNSPLHF. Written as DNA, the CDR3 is TGTGCCAGCAGCTTCTGGGACAGGGGTGGGAATTCACCCCTCCACTTT.

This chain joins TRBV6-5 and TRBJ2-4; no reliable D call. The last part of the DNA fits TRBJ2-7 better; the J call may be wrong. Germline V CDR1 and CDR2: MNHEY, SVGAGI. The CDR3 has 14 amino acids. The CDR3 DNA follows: TGTGCCAGCAGTTACGGAGAATACCTCTACGAGCAGTACTTC. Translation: CASSYGEYLYEQYF.

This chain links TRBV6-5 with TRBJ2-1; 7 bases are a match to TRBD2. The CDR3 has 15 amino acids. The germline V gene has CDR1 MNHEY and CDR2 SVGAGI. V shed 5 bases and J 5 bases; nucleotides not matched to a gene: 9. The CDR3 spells CASSRGTTPHNEQFF. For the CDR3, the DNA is TGTGCCAGCAGTCGCGGGACTACTCCCCACAATGAGCAGTTCTTC.

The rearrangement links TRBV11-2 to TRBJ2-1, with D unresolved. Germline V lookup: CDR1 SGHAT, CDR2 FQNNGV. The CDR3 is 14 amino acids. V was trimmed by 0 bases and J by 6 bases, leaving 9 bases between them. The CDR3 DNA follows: TGTGCCAGCAGCTTAGATGGGGTCGGCAATGAGCAGTTCTTC. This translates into CASSLDGVGNEQFF.

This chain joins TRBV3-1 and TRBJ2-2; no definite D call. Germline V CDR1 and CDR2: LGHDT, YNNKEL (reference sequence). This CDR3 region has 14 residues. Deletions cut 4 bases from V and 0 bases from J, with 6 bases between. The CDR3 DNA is TGTGCCAGCAGCCGGGAACCGAACACCGGGGAGCTGTTTTTT. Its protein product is CASSREPNTGELFF.

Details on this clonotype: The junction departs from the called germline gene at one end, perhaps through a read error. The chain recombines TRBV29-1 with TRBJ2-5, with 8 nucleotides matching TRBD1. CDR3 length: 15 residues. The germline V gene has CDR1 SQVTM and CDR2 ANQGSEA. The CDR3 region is CGVTLDRALQETQYF. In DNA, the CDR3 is TGCGGCGTTACCCTGGACAGGGCCCTCCAAGAGACCCAGTACTTC.

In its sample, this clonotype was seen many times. This CDR3 reads CASSSFRTGGIGYTF. CDR3 DNA: TGTGCCAGCAGCTCATTCAGGACAGGGGGCATTGGCTACACCTTC. V and J are TRBV28 and TRBJ1-2; 11 nucleotides line up with TRBD1. CDR1 is MDHEN, CDR2 SYDVKM, per germline. The CDR3 runs to 15 residues. V shed 6 bases and J 7 bases; nucleotides not matched to a gene: 10.

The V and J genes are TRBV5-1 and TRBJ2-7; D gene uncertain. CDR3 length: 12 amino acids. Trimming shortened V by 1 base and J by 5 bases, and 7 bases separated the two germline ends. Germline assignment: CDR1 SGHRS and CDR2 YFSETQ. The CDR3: CASSLFRDEQYF. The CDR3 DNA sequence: TGCGCCAGCAGCTTGTTCCGGGACGAGCAGTACTTC.

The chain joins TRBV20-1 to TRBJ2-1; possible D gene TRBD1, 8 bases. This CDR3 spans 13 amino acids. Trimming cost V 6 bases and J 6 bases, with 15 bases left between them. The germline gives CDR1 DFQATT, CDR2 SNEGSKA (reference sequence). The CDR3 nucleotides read TGCAGTGCCCGGACAGGGAGGGCCAATGAGCAGTTCTTC. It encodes CSARTGRANEQFF.

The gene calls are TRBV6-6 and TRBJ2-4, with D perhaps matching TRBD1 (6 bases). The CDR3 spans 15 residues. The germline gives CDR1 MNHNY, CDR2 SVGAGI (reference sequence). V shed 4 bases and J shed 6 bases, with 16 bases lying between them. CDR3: CASSSPDRIGNIQYF. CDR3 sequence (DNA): TGTGCCAGCAGTTCCCCCGACAGGATTGGAAACATTCAGTACTTC.

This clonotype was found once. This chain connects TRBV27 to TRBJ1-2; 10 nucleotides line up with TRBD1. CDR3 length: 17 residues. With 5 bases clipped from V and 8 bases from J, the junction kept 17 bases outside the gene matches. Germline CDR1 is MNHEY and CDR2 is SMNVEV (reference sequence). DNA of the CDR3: TGTGCCAGCAGTATCCGACAGGGGGCCCGACCGGGAGAGGGCTACACCTTC. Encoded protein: CASSIRQGARPGEGYTF.

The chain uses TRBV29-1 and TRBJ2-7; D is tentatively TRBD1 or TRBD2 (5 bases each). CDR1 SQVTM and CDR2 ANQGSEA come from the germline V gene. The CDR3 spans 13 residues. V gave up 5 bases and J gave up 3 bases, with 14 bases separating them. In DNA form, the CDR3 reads TGCAGCGTTTACCGGGACGGGAACTACGAGCAGTACTTC. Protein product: CSVYRDGNYEQYF.

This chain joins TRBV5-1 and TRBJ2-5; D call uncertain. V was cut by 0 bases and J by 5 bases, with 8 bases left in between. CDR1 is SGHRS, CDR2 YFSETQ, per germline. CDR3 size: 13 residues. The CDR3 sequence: CASSLVDKETQYF. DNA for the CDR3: TGCGCCAGCAGCTTGGTCGATAAGGAGACCCAGTACTTC.

CDR3 coding DNA: TGTGCCAGCAGCCAAGCGGGTGGCAGGGGGAGCACTGAAGCTTTCTTT. This gives the protein CASSQAGGRGSTEAFF. V usage is TRBV4-2 and J usage is TRBJ1-1; TRBD1 agrees at 7 bases. With 1 base clipped from V and 4 bases from J, the junction kept 9 bases outside the gene matches. The CDR3 is 16 amino acids. The germline V gene has CDR1 LGHNA and CDR2 YNFKEQ.

The CDR3 nucleotides are TGTGCCAGCAGTTCCATGTTGTCCAAAAACATTCAGTACTTC. This codes for CASSSMLSKNIQYF. This chain links TRBV6-2 or TRBV6-3 with TRBJ2-4; D is undetermined. Looked up from germline, CDR1 is MNHEY and CDR2 is SVGEGT. V was trimmed by 4 bases and J by 2 bases, leaving 9 bases between them. This CDR3 has 14 residues.

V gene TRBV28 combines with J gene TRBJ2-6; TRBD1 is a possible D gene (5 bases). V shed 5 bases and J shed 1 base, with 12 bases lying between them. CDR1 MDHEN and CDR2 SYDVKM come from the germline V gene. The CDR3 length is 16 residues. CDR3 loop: CASSPQVASGANVLTF. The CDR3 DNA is TGTGCCAGCAGTCCACAGGTCGCATCTGGGGCCAACGTCCTGACTTTC.

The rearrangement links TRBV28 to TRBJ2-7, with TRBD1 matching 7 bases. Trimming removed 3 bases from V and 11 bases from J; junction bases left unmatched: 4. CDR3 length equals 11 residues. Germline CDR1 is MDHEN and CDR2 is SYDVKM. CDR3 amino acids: CASSLGQIEYF. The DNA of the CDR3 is TGTGCCAGCAGTTTGGGACAGATAGAGTACTTC.

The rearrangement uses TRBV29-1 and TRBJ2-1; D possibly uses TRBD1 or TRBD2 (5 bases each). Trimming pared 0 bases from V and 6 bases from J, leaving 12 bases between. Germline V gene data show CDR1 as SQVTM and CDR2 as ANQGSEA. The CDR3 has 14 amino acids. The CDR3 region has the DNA TGCAGCGTTGAAGACACTAGGGGCCGCAATGAGCAGTTCTTC. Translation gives CSVEDTRGRNEQFF.